A selection of T cell receptor beta chains follows, all from one sample in a study of cytomegalovirus exposure and HLA in healthy donors. TCRdb's table, derived via immunoSEQ multiplex PCR, lists solely in-frame clones and lacks some. This repertoire shows tens of thousands of clones, 55% to 80% found once; its top ten account for 6.5% to 8%. Sequencing was performed on PBMCs. These receptor sequences come from a man aged 40-55 years in good health and CMV-seropositive. Each CDR3 is given with its conserved first and last residue. The D gene is left open where the match is weak. Clone size appears in some rows only: once, few, many, or a class for an expanded clone.

V gene	clone size	J gene	D gene	CDR3 DNA	CDR3 protein
TRBV28	.	TRBJ2-7	.	TGTGCCAGCGGATTATACCTAGTAGGCTCCTACGAGCAGTACTTC	CASGLYLVGSYEQYF
TRBV5-6	.	TRBJ2-7	TRBD2	TGTGCCAGCAGCTTGTTCGCTAGCGGATCCTACGAGCAGTACTTC	CASSLFASGSYEQYF
TRBV2	.	TRBJ1-1	TRBD1	TGTGCCAGCAGCTATACGGGACAGAAGAACACTGAAGCTTTCTTT	CASSYTGQKNTEAFF
TRBV18	.	TRBJ1-1	TRBD1	TGTGCCAGCTCACCCCCGACAGGGGGGAGAGGAGCTGAAGCTTTCTTT	CASSPPTGGRGAEAFF
TRBV7-6	.	TRBJ1-6	.	TGTGCCAGCAGCTTAGATGTAACCTCTGGGGGCTCACCCCTCCACTTT	CASSLDVTSGGSPLHF
TRBV5-1	.	TRBJ2-2	TRBD1	TGCGCCAGCAGCTCGACCCCGACAGGGTCGAACACCGGGGAGCTGTTTTTT	CASSSTPTGSNTGELFF
TRBV19	.	TRBJ1-1	TRBD1	TGTGCCAGTAGTACAGGGGGCAACACTGAAGCTTTCTTT	CASSTGGNTEAFF
TRBV5-1	.	TRBJ2-4	TRBD2	TGCGCCAGCAGGGGAGGGACGGTGGACATTCAGTACTTC	CASRGGTVDIQYF
TRBV11-2	few	TRBJ2-7	.	TGTGCCAGCAGCTTAGAGCCGACAGAGATATTCGAGCAGTACTTC	CASSLEPTEIFEQYF
TRBV2	.	TRBJ1-5	TRBD1	TGTGCCAGCAGTCTACAGGGGGGCAATCAGCCCCAGCATTTT	CASSLQGGNQPQHF